This T cell receptor beta chain was sequenced in a study of blood T cell repertoires in COVID-19. Background on the study: From the United States, Italy and Spain came samples of acute and convalescent COVID-19. Sample material is recorded as cDNA or gDNA derived from T cells, B-cell-depleted T cells, or PBMCs.

Trimming took 4 bases from V and 0 from J, leaving 11 bases between them. Germline V CDR1 and CDR2: SGHRS, YFSETQ. CDR3 length: 14 amino acids. Original handling: Cell counts per sample came from amplifying reference gene primers. TCRdb's copy holds only in-frame clones and misses some; the assay was immunoSEQ multiplex PCR. The V and J calls and clone size are taken from that table; D and trimming were inferred from the DNA. Of under 70,000 clones in the sample, 65% to 80% were seen once. The chain joins TRBV5-1 to TRBJ2-7, with unresolved D. The receptor's source is a man aged 60 to 69 with acute or convalescent COVID-19. The sequenced sample was peripheral blood. In DNA form, the CDR3 reads TGCGCCAGCAGCCGGATGGGCAACTCCTACGAGCAGTACTTC. Its translation: CASSRMGNSYEQYF.